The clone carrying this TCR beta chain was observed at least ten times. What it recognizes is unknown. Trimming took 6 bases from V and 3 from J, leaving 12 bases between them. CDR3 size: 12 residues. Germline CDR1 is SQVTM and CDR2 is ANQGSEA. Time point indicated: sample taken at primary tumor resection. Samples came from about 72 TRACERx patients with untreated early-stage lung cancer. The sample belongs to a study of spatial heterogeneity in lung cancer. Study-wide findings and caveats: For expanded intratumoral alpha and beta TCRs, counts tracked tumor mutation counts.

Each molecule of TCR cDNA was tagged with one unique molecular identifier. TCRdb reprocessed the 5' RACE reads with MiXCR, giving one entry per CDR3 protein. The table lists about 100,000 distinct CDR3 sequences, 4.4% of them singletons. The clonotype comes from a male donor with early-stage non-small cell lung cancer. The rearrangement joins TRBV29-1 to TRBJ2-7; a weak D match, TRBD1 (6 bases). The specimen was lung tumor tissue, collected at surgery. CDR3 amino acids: CSVGDTLYEQYF. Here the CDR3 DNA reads TGCAGCGTAGGGGACACCCTCTACGAGCAGTACTTC.